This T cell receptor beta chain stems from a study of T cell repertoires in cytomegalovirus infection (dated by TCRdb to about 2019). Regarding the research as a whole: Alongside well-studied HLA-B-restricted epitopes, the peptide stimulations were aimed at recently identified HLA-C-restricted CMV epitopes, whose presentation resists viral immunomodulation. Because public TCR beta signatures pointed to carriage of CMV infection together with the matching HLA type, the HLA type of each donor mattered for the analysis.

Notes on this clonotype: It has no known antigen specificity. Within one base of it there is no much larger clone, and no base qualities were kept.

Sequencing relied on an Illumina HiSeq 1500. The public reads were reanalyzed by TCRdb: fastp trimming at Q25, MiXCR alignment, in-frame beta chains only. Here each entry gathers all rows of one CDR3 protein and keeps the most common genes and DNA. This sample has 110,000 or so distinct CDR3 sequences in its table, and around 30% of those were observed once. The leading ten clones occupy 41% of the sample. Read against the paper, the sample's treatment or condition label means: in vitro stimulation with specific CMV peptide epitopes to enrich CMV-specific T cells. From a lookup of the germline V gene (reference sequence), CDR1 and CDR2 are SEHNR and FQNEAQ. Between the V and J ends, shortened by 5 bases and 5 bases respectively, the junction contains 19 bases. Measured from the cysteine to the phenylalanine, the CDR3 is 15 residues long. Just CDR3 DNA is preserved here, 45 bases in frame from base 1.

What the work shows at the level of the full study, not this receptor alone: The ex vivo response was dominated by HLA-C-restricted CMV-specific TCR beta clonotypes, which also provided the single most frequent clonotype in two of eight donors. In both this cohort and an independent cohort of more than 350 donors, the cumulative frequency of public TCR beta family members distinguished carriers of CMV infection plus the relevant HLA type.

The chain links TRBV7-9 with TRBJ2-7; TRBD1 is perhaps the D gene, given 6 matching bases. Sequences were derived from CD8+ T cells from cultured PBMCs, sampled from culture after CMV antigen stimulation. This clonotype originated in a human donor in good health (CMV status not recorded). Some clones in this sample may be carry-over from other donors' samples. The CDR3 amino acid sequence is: CASSPLTGLLNEQYF. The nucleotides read TGTGCCAGCAGCCCATTGACAGGACTCCTCAACGAGCAGTACTTC.